This TCR beta chain was profiled in a study of blood T cell repertoires in COVID-19. Study as a whole: T cells, B-cell-depleted T cells, or PBMCs supplied cDNA or gDNA.

The ends were cut back, 2 bases at V and 0 bases at J, with 16 bases in the middle. The germline V gene encodes CDR1 MNHEY and CDR2 SVGEGT. This CDR3 comprises 17 residues. The Seattle patients, enrolled during active infection, were followed longitudinally. The sample holds one count of this clone. Original processing methods: Reference gene primer amplification gave nucleated cell count estimates. Method: immunoSEQ multiplex PCR; TCRdb's copy keeps in-frame clones and lacks some. That table furnishes V, J and clone size, whereas the DNA furnished D and trimming. The sample yields about 350,000 clones, around 90% seen once.

This chain uses TRBV6-2 or TRBV6-3 with TRBJ1-1, with a possible D match to TRBD1 (6 bases). The material sequenced was peripheral blood. The receptor was derived from a man aged 25 to 40 with COVID-19, enrolled during active disease. CDR3 in amino acids: CASSYRTPGHVNTEAFF. Here the CDR3 DNA reads TGTGCCAGCAGTTACCGAACACCGGGACACGTGAACACTGAAGCTTTCTTT.